The 27 T cell receptor beta chains listed next were all sequenced from one sample in a study of cytomegalovirus exposure and HLA in healthy donors. Primers included in the PCR were 60 Vbeta and 13 Jbeta primers. Assay: immunoSEQ multiplex PCR; the TCRdb copy retains only in-frame clones and omits some. The sample lists under 200,000 clones, approximately 85% occurring once. The sample comprised PBMCs. Receptors originate from a girl aged 2-10 years in good health and CMV-seropositive.

The chain uses TRBV6-5 and TRBJ2-2, with D maybe TRBD1 (6 bases). The V and J ends lost 7 bases and 3 bases respectively, with 12 bases between them. The CDR3 covers 14 residues. Germline V gives CDR1 MNHEY, CDR2 SVGAGI. CDR3 coding DNA: TGTGCCAGCACCCGGGACACCTACACCGGGGAGCTGTTTTTT. It encodes CASTRDTYTGELFF.

DNA of the CDR3: TGTGCCAGCAGCTACAGCGGGAGAAGGATCTACAATGAGCAGTTCTTC. It is translated as CASSYSGRRIYNEQFF. V gene TRBV7-8 combines with J gene TRBJ2-1; 8 bases are a match to TRBD2. The V and J ends lost 4 bases and 3 bases, in that order; junction bases with no gene match: 8. This CDR3 is 16 amino acids long. Germline assignment: CDR1 SGHVS and CDR2 FQNEAQ.

The chain combines TRBV30 with TRBJ2-5; D is undetermined. CDR3 length equals 12 residues. The germline V gene has CDR1 GTSNPN and CDR2 SVGIG (reference sequence). V lost 3 bases to trimming and J lost 4 bases, with 9 bases between them. CDR3 sequence: CAWSRLPETQYF. As DNA, the CDR3 is TGTGCCTGGAGCAGACTCCCAGAGACCCAGTACTTC.

The chain employs TRBV18 and TRBJ2-7; 10 bases line up with TRBD2. The ends lost 2 bases at V and 2 bases at J; junction bases unmatched: 3. Germline V gives CDR1 KGHSH, CDR2 LQKENI. This CDR3 is built from 15 residues. The CDR3 DNA is TGTGCCAGCTCACCAGTAACTAGCGGGGCCTACGAGCAGTACTTC. It yields the protein CASSPVTSGAYEQYF. Full variable domain (missing parts from reference TRBV18 and TRBJ2-7): NAGVMQNPRHLVRRRGQEARLRCSPMKGHSHVYWYRQLPEEGLKFMVYLQKENIIDESGMPKERFSAEFPKEGPSILRIQQVVRGDSAAYFCASSPVTSGAYEQYFGPGTRLTVT.

The gene calls are TRBV7-9 and TRBJ2-7; 9 bases map to TRBD1. The ends lost 1 base at V and 1 base at J; junction bases unmatched: 2. CDR1 is SEHNR and CDR2 is FQNEAQ in the germline V gene (reference sequence). CDR3 size: 15 residues. The CDR3 DNA reads TGTGCCAGCAGCTTAGAGGACAGGGGTTCCTACGAGCAGTACTTC. Amino acid sequence: CASSLEDRGSYEQYF.

This clone was counted between two and nine times. The CDR3 protein is CSVLGGDPYQETQYF. CDR3 sequence (DNA): TGCAGCGTTCTTGGCGGGGATCCGTACCAAGAGACCCAGTACTTC. The chain has TRBV29-1 and TRBJ2-5; tentative D call: TRBD2 (6 bases). V lost 5 bases to trimming and J lost 0 bases, with 16 bases between them. The germline V gene encodes CDR1 SQVTM and CDR2 ANQGSEA. This CDR3 has 15 residues. Filled out from reference TRBV29-1 and TRBJ2-5, the complete variable domain reads SAVISQKPSRDICQRGTSLTIQCQVDSQVTMMFWYRQQPGQSLTLIATANQGSEATYESGFVIDKFPISRPNLTFSTLTVSNMSPEDSSIYLCSVLGGDPYQETQYFGPGTRLLVL.

The V and J genes are TRBV6-6 and TRBJ1-5, with a possible D match to TRBD1 (5 bases). The V gene lost 3 bases and the J gene lost 7 bases, with 13 bases spanning the gap. This CDR3 comprises 14 residues. Germline-derived CDR1 and CDR2 are MNHNY and SVGAGI (reference sequence). In DNA, the CDR3 is TGTGCCAGCAGTTATGGGCAGGGAGGCCAGCCCCAGCATTTT. Amino acid sequence: CASSYGQGGQPQHF.

The genes are TRBV7-3 and TRBJ2-2; TRBD2 is a possible D gene (6 bases). V gave up 5 bases and J gave up 1 base, with 20 bases separating them. Germline V gene sequence: CDR1 SGHTA, CDR2 FQGTGA. CDR3 length equals 18 residues. The chain's CDR3 is CASSPRLTSTGNTGELFF. The CDR3, as DNA: TGTGCCAGCAGCCCTCGGCTGACTAGTACAGGGAACACCGGGGAGCTGTTTTTT.

The chain employs TRBV27 and TRBJ1-5; D unclear. CDR1 is MNHEY, CDR2 SMNVEV, per germline (reference sequence). The CDR3 is 13 amino acids. V was pared by 0 bases and J by 7 bases, with 7 bases between. CDR3 region: CASSLSRRQPQHF. In DNA form, the CDR3 reads TGTGCCAGCAGTTTATCGAGAAGACAGCCCCAGCATTTT.

The chain links TRBV6-5 to TRBJ2-7; D remains ambiguous. Germline-derived CDR1 and CDR2 are MNHEY and SVGAGI. Trimming stripped 2 bases from V and 2 bases from J, with 10 bases between. The CDR3 has 14 residues. CDR3 loop: CASSYGQSAYEQYF. CDR3 nucleotide sequence: TGTGCCAGCAGTTACGGGCAGAGTGCCTACGAGCAGTACTTC.

The V gene is TRBV19, the J gene TRBJ2-2, with 9 bases lining up with TRBD1. The CDR3 has 16 residues. The germline CDR1 and CDR2 sequences are LNHDA and SQIVND (reference sequence). V lost 2 bases and J lost 7; bases outside the gene matches: 8. CDR3 DNA: TGTGCCAGTAGTATACCGGGACAGGGAAGGTTCGGGGAGCTGTTTTTT. Protein: CASSIPGQGRFGELFF.

In the case of this clone: The junction shows a germline mismatch at one end, possibly a read error. The chain uses TRBV30 and TRBJ1-2, with 8 bases identical to TRBD1. The CDR3 spans 11 residues. CDR1 is GTSNPN and CDR2 is SVGIG in the germline V gene (reference sequence). CDR3: CAWSESGGAIF. The CDR3 DNA follows: TGTGCCTGGAGTGAATCAGGGGGCGCCATATTC.

The chain couples TRBV5-1 to TRBJ2-7, with 11 bases identical to TRBD2. With V trimmed by 0 bases and J by 3 bases, 5 bases remained unmatched. CDR1 and CDR2 (germline): SGHRS, YFSETQ. This CDR3 spans 16 amino acids. The CDR3 here is CASSLGSGTSGYEQYF. CDR3 DNA: TGCGCCAGCAGCTTGGGGTCCGGGACTAGCGGCTACGAGCAGTACTTC.

The chain combines TRBV19 with TRBJ2-7; TRBD1 aligns across 11 bases. Trimming cost V 5 bases and J 7 bases; bases outside gene matches: 13. Germline V lookup: CDR1 LNHDA, CDR2 SQIVND (reference sequence). The CDR3 has 16 amino acids. The CDR3, as DNA: TGTGCCAGTAGTGGACTCCGGGACAGGGGGTCTAGGGAGCAGTACTTC. Amino acid sequence: CASSGLRDRGSREQYF. Variable domain in full (rest from reference TRBV19 and TRBJ2-7): DGGITQSPKYLFRKEGQNVTLSCEQNLNHDAMYWYRQDPGQGLRLIYYSQIVNDFQKGDIAEGYSVSREKKESFPLTVTSAQKNPTAFYLCASSGLRDRGSREQYFGPGTRLTVT.

The CDR3 here is CASSFLSGNTIYF. In DNA form, the CDR3 reads TGTGCCAGCAGTTTTCTCTCTGGAAACACCATATATTTT. J is TRBJ1-3 and V is TRBV28; D remains unclear. Trimming cost V 3 bases and J 0 bases, with 3 bases left between them. In germline, CDR1 is MDHEN, CDR2 SYDVKM. CDR3 length equals 13 residues.

The CDR3 coding sequence is TGTGCCAGCAGTGAAGCGCGGCTAGCGGGATGGGAGCAGTACTTC. Translated, it gives CASSEARLAGWEQYF. This chain joins TRBV6-1 and TRBJ2-7, with 9 nucleotides matching TRBD2. CDR3 length: 15 residues. V lost 0 bases and J lost 7; bases outside the gene matches: 7. The germline V gene has CDR1 MNHNS and CDR2 SASEGT.

This rearrangement joins TRBV19 to TRBJ2-3; tentative D call: TRBD1 (6 bases). Looked up from germline, CDR1 is LNHDA and CDR2 is SQIVND (reference sequence). V shed 10 bases and J shed 2 bases, with 16 bases lying between them. This CDR3 has 14 amino acids. The CDR3 spells CATQGLHATDTQYF. In DNA form, the CDR3 reads TGTGCCACCCAGGGGTTACACGCCACAGATACGCAGTATTTT.

The V and J genes are TRBV28 and TRBJ1-1, with TRBD1 identical over 9 bases. The CDR3 is made up of 13 amino acids. V trimming: 5 bases; J trimming: 4 bases; junction bases outside the gene matches: 2. Germline-derived CDR1 and CDR2 are MDHEN and SYDVKM. DNA of the CDR3: TGTGCCAGCAGTGCGGACAGGGGCACTGAAGCTTTCTTT. Amino acids: CASSADRGTEAFF.

This clone was detected only once. V gene TRBV30 combines with J gene TRBJ1-1; no reliable D call. Trimming took 3 bases from V and 6 from J, leaving 8 bases between them. This CDR3 region has 11 residues. Germline CDR1 and CDR2: GTSNPN and SVGIG (reference sequence). The CDR3 sequence: CAWREQSEAFF. CDR3 nucleotide sequence: TGTGCCTGGAGGGAACAGTCTGAAGCTTTCTTT.

V gene TRBV5-8 combines with J gene TRBJ2-7; D is ambiguous. Germline loops: CDR1 SGHTS, CDR2 YDEGEE. V gave up 0 bases and J gave up 4 bases, with 8 bases separating them. The CDR3 is 13 amino acids. The CDR3 nucleotides are TGTGCCAGCAGCTTGGAAGCAGGATACGAGCAGTACTTC. This sequence encodes CASSLEAGYEQYF.

V and J are TRBV28 and TRBJ1-2; D unresolved. Germline assignment: CDR1 MDHEN and CDR2 SYDVKM. CDR3 size: 12 residues. The germline V and J ends were trimmed by 7 bases and 1 base, with 7 bases remaining between them. This chain's CDR3 is CASNSYNYGYTF. The CDR3 bases are TGTGCCAGCAACAGCTATAACTATGGCTACACCTTC.

This clone was detected only a few times. The J gene is TRBJ1-5, the V gene TRBV5-1; 8 positions match TRBD1. CDR1 is SGHRS, CDR2 YFSETQ, per germline. V trimming: 2 bases; J trimming: 1 base; junction bases outside the gene matches: 2. There are 15 residues in the CDR3. The CDR3 DNA reads as TGCGCCAGCAGCTTACAGGGGGGAAGCAATCAGCCCCAGCATTTT. Amino acids: CASSLQGGSNQPQHF.

The V gene is TRBV4-1, the J gene TRBJ1-2; 9 nucleotides align to TRBD1. J was trimmed by 1 base and V by 8 bases; bases with no gene match: 14. In germline, CDR1 is MGHRA, CDR2 YSYEKL. This CDR3 contains 17 residues. The CDR3 sequence is CASEPTLTGGFNYGYTF. The CDR3 DNA is TGCGCCAGCGAACCAACTTTGACAGGGGGATTTAACTATGGCTACACCTTC.

This clone was counted once. V is TRBV30 and J is TRBJ1-2; unclear D gene. The CDR3 loop spans 12 amino acids. The germline V and J ends were trimmed by 8 bases and 7 bases, with 17 bases remaining between them. The V gene's germline CDR1 is GTSNPN and CDR2 SVGIG (reference sequence). In nucleotides, the CDR3 is TGTGCCCTCCGCCAAGGGAGAGGTGGCTACACCTTC. Amino acids: CALRQGRGGYTF. The full variable domain, in which reference TRBV30 and TRBJ1-2 provide the parts outside the CDR3, is SQTIHQWPATLVQPVGSPLSLECTVEGTSNPNLYWYRQAAGRGLQLLFYSVGIGQISSEVPQNLSASRPQDRQFILSSKKLLLSDSGFYLCALRQGRGGYTFGSGTRLTVV.

The chain links TRBV7-3 to TRBJ1-1, with D perhaps matching TRBD1 (5 bases). Germline V gene data show CDR1 as SGHTA and CDR2 as FQGTGA. CDR3 length: 14 residues. The ends were cut back, 4 bases at V and 4 bases at J, with 13 bases in the middle. DNA of the CDR3: TGTGCCAGCAGCTCCTCAGGGTTGGGCACTGAAGCTTTCTTT. This sequence encodes CASSSSGLGTEAFF.

DNA for the CDR3: TGTGCCAGCAGTGAGTCACAGGGGGCAATCTACGAGCAGTACTTC. Protein product: CASSESQGAIYEQYF. The chain links TRBV2 to TRBJ2-7; 9 bases match TRBD1. The J segment lost 3 bases and the V segment lost 3 bases, leaving 6 bases of the junction unmatched. From germline, CDR1 is SNHLY and CDR2 FYNNEI. The CDR3 totals 15 residues.

In its sample, this clone was seen once. A much larger clone lies a single base off, so this may be a read error. V and J are TRBV28 and TRBJ2-2, with D unclear. V was cut by 3 bases and J by 6 bases, with 5 bases left in between. The CDR3 covers 12 residues. Germline values: CDR1 MDHEN, CDR2 SYDVKM. CDR3 sequence reads: CASSFYAGELFF. In DNA, the CDR3 is TGTGCCAGCAGTTTCTATGCCGGGGAGCTGTTTTTT.